This T cell receptor beta chain originates from a study of PD-1 blockade in classical Hodgkin lymphoma. Per germline, CDR1 MDHEN and CDR2 SYDVKM. This CDR3 is 14 amino acids long. J was trimmed by 9 bases and V by 5 bases; bases with no gene match: 5. Some clones are missing from TCRdb's copy, which holds only in-frame ones; the method was immunoSEQ multiplex PCR. The repertoire consists of more than 15,000 clones, with about 85% occurring once and the leading ten covering approximately 4.1%. The time point: newly diagnosed, previously untreated cHL patient sample. The genes are TRBV28 and TRBJ2-2, with TRBD2 matching over 11 bases. Sequencing input: peripheral blood mononuclear cells (PBMCs). The sequence was collected from a human donor with classical Hodgkin lymphoma. CDR3 residues: CASSTGTSGRELFF. The CDR3 region has the DNA TGTGCCAGCAGTACCGGGACTAGCGGCCGGGAGCTGTTTTTT.